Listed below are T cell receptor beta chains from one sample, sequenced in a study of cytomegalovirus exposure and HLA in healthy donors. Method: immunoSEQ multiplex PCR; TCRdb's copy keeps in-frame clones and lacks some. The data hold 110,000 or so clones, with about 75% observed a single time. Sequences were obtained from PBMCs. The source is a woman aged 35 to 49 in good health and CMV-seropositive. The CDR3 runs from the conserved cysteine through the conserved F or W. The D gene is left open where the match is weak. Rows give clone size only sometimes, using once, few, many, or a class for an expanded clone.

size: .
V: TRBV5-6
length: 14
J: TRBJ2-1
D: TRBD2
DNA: TGTGCCAGCAGCACCGGGACTAGCGGGAGGGCCGAGTTCTTC
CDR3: CASSTGTSGRAEFF

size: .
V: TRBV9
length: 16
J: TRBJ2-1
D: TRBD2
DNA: TGTGCCAGCAGCGTAGCAGGCGGGGCCATGGGGGGGGAGCAGTTCTTC
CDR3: CASSVAGGAMGGEQFF

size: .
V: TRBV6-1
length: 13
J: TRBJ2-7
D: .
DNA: TGTGCCAGCAGTACCGGGACACACTACGAGCAGTACTTC
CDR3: CASSTGTHYEQYF

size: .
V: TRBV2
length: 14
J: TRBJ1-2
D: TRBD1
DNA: TGTGCCAGCCGACAGACAGGGGTAGGGTATGGCTACACCTTC
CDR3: CASRQTGVGYGYTF

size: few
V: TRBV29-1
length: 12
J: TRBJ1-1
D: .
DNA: TGCAGCGCTTTGACCCGAGGCACTGAAGCTTTCTTT
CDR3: CSALTRGTEAFF

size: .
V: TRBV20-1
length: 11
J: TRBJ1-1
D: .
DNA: TGCAGTGCCCTTGGCCACAGGGACGCTTTCTTT
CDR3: CSALGHRDAFF

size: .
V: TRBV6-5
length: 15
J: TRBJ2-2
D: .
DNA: TGTGCCAGCAGTTATTCGGGGGGCTATTCCGGGGAGCTGTTTTTT
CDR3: CASSYSGGYSGELFF

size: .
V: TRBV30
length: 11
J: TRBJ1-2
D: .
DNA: TGTGCCTGGAGTGGGGGCGCGGTCTACACCTTC
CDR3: CAWSGGAVYTF

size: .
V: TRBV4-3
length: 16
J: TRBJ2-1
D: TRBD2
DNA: TGCGCCAGCAGCCCTTCTCAAGCGGGGGCTTACAATGAGCAGTTCTTC
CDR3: CASSPSQAGAYNEQFF

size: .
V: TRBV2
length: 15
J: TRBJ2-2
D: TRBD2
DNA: TGTGCCAGCAGTGAAGGGACTAGCGGCACCGGGGAGCTGTTTTTT
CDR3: CASSEGTSGTGELFF

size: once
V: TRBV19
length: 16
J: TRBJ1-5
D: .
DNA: TGTGCCAGTAGTATAGCTCTCCCCCCAGAAGATCAGCCCCAGCATTTT
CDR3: CASSIALPPEDQPQHF

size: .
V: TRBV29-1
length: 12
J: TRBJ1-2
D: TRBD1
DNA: TGCAGCGTCGGGGACAGGAGCTATGGCTACACCTTC
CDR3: CSVGDRSYGYTF

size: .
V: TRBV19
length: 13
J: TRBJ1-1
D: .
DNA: TGTGCCAGTAGTGCGAGAGGGGCCGGGGGAGCTTTCTTT
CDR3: CASSARGAGGAFF

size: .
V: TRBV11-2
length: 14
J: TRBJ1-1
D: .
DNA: TGTGCCAGCAGCTTTCCTCAGGGGAACACTGAAGCTTTCTTT
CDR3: CASSFPQGNTEAFF

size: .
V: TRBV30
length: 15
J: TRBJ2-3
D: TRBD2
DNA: TGTGCCTGGAGGATTAGCGGGAGTAGCACAGATACGCAGTATTTT
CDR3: CAWRISGSSTDTQYF

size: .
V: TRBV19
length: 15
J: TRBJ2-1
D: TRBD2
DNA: TGTGCCAGTAGTATTGTGGGAGGGCCTGGGAATGAGCAGTTCTTC
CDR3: CASSIVGGPGNEQFF

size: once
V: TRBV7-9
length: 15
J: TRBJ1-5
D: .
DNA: TGTGCCAGCAGCTTAGCGCTAGGGGACAATCAGCCCCAGCATTTT
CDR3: CASSLALGDNQPQHF

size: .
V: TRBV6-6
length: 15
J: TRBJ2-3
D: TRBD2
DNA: TGTGCCAGCAGGGAAAGCGGGAGGGGATCAGATACGCAGTATTTT
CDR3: CASRESGRGSDTQYF

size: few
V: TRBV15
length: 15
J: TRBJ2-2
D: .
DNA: TGTGCCACCAGCACCCATTCCCGGGGGACCGGGGAGCTGTTTTTT
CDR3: CATSTHSRGTGELFF

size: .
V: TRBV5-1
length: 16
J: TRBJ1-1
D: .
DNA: TGCGCCAGCACCTTAGGCGATTTCGCCGGGGGCACTGAAGCTTTCTTT
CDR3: CASTLGDFAGGTEAFF